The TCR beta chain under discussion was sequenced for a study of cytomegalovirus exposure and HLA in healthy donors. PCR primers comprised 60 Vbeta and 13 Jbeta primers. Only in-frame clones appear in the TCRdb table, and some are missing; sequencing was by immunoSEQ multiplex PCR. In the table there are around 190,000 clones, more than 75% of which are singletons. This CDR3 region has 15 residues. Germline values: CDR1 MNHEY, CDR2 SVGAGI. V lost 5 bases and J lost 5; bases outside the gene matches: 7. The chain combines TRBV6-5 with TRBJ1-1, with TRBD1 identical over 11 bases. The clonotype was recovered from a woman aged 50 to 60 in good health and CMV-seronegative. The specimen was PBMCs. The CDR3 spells CASSPDRGRLTEAFF. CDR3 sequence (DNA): TGTGCCAGCAGTCCGGACAGGGGGCGGTTAACTGAAGCTTTCTTT.